There are a few counts of the clone carrying this T cell receptor (beta chain). With 2 bases removed from V and 5 bases from J, the gap between germline ends came to 0 bases. CDR3 size: 11 residues. Germline CDR1 and CDR2: SGHAT and FQNNGV. The sample comes from a study of OX40 agonist ivuxolimab in advanced cancers. Some clones are missing from TCRdb's copy, which holds only in-frame ones; the method was immunoSEQ multiplex PCR. Here the sample spans 100,000 to 150,000 clones, roughly 90% being singletons. The specimen comprised CD4+ or CD8+ T cells sorted from blood, sampled in a trial of the OX40 agonist ivuxolimab. The chain links TRBV11-2 to TRBJ2-2; D is ambiguous. The source of this sequence is an adult with an advanced solid tumor such as melanoma, head and neck, liver or kidney cancer. This CDR3 reads CASSLTGELFF. The DNA for the CDR3 is TGTGCCAGCAGCTTAACCGGGGAGCTGTTTTTT.